The rows below give T cell receptor beta chains drawn from one sample of a study of blood T cell repertoires in COVID-19. TCRdb's copy holds only in-frame clones and misses some; the assay was immunoSEQ multiplex PCR. The data show roughly 330,000 clones, 86% seen once. The sample consisted of peripheral blood. These receptors came from a woman aged 50 to 60 with acute or convalescent COVID-19. Each CDR3 is given with its conserved first and last residue. The order of the fields is J gene, clone size, D gene, V gene, CDR3 protein, CDR3 DNA. A D gene is named only where the DNA matches it firmly. For some rows the clone size is stated as once, few or many, or as a class when expanded; others skip it.

TRBJ1-2,few,NA,TRBV5-5,CASSAIFELRGDYGYTF,TGTGCCAGCAGCGCCATCTTCGAACTCCGCGGAGACTATGGCTACACCTTC
TRBJ2-3,NA,NA,TRBV18,CASSPGRSTDTQYF,TGTGCCAGCTCACCAGGCAGGAGCACAGATACGCAGTATTTT
TRBJ2-1,NA,NA,TRBV15,CATSRDWPNEQFF,TGTGCCACCAGCAGAGATTGGCCTAATGAGCAGTTCTTC
TRBJ1-6,NA,NA,TRBV2,CASRGDPESPLHF,TGTGCCAGCAGAGGGGATCCGGAATCACCCCTCCACTTT
TRBJ2-7,NA,NA,TRBV9,CASSWGQGSYEQYF,TGTGCCAGCAGCTGGGGGCAGGGTTCCTACGAGCAGTACTTC
TRBJ1-1,NA,NA,TRBV29-1,CSVAGTLNTEAFF,TGCAGCGTGGCAGGGACTCTGAACACTGAAGCTTTCTTT
TRBJ1-4,NA,NA,TRBV7-2,CASSSHVLGSLTNEKLFF,TGTGCCAGCAGCTCCCACGTACTGGGGAGCCTAACTAATGAAAAACTGTTTTTT
TRBJ2-2,NA,TRBD1,TRBV9,CASSVGGQAITGELFF,TGTGCCAGCAGCGTAGGGGGACAGGCGATCACCGGGGAGCTGTTTTTT
TRBJ1-6,NA,NA,TRBV21-1,CASSKSLTGKDNSPLHF,TGTGCCAGCAGCAAAAGTTTAACAGGGAAAGATAATTCACCCCTCCACTTT
TRBJ2-5,NA,NA,TRBV11-2,CASSPFKRAQETQYF,TGTGCCAGCAGCCCTTTTAAGCGGGCGCAAGAGACCCAGTACTTC
TRBJ1-1,NA,NA,TRBV7-3,CASSLSGTGSTEAFF,TGTGCCAGCAGCTTATCCGGCACAGGTTCCACTGAAGCTTTCTTT
TRBJ1-5,few,NA,TRBV12-3/TRBV12-4,CASREQEIGPQHF,TGTGCCAGCAGAGAACAGGAGATTGGGCCCCAGCATTTT
TRBJ1-4,NA,NA,TRBV2,CASSEGEGFNEKLFF,TGTGCCAGCAGTGAAGGGGAGGGGTTTAATGAAAAACTGTTTTTT
TRBJ2-1,NA,NA,TRBV7-2,CASRDTTSETQFF,TGTGCCAGCAGGGATACGACTAGTGAGACGCAGTTCTTC
TRBJ2-3,NA,NA,TRBV1,CTSSQDLVLAGDPDTQYF,TGCACCAGCAGCCAAGATCTTGTTTTAGCGGGAGACCCAGATACGCAGTATTTT
TRBJ1-1,NA,NA,TRBV24-1,CATSDPSNTEAFF,TGTGCCACCAGTGATCCATCGAACACTGAAGCTTTCTTT
TRBJ1-1,NA,NA,TRBV5-1,CASSLSMNTEAFF,TGCGCCAGCAGCTTGTCTATGAACACTGAAGCTTTCTTT
TRBJ1-1,once,TRBD1,TRBV2,CASSARQGGTEAFF,TGTGCCAGCAGTGCCCGACAGGGCGGCACTGAAGCTTTCTTT
TRBJ1-1,NA,NA,TRBV6-5,CASSYSGAVENTEAFF,TGTGCCAGCAGTTACTCGGGGGCGGTGGAGAACACTGAAGCTTTCTTT
TRBJ2-3,NA,TRBD2,TRBV27,CASSPLLAGGTDTQYF,TGTGCCAGCAGCCCCCTCCTAGCGGGAGGCACAGATACGCAGTATTTT
TRBJ2-5,NA,TRBD2,TRBV7-2,CASSLGLAGVLETQYF,TGTGCCAGCAGCTTAGGGCTAGCGGGAGTCTTAGAGACCCAGTACTTC
TRBJ2-7,NA,TRBD1,TRBV24-1,CATSTTTTGTETYEQYF,TGTGCCACCAGTACGACAACCACCGGGACAGAAACCTACGAGCAGTACTTC
TRBJ2-1,NA,TRBD1,TRBV6-2/TRBV6-3,CASSLGQGTYNEQFF,TGTGCCAGCAGTCTAGGACAGGGGACCTACAATGAGCAGTTCTTC
TRBJ2-6,NA,TRBD1,TRBV9,CASSVAGGQGVTGANVLTF,TGTGCCAGCAGCGTAGCTGGCGGGCAGGGGGTAACTGGGGCCAACGTCCTGACTTTC
TRBJ1-6,NA,TRBD1,TRBV7-2,CASSLQGAVGSPLHF,TGTGCCAGCAGCTTGCAGGGGGCGGTAGGATCACCCCTCCACTTT
TRBJ2-5,NA,NA,TRBV11-2,CASSLVGASIETQYF,TGTGCCAGCAGCTTAGTGGGGGCCTCTATAGAGACCCAGTACTTC
TRBJ2-3,NA,NA,TRBV7-2,CASSPRGITDTQYF,TGTGCCAGCAGCCCAAGGGGTATCACAGATACGCAGTATTTT
TRBJ2-1,NA,NA,TRBV28,CASSFQPTRPNEQFF,TGTGCCAGCAGTTTTCAACCAACGCGTCCCAATGAGCAGTTCTTC
TRBJ2-7,NA,TRBD2,TRBV18,CASSPGTSSYEQYF,TGTGCCAGCTCACCCGGGACTAGCTCCTACGAGCAGTACTTC
TRBJ1-2,NA,NA,TRBV5-4,CASSPQTGSDGYTF,TGTGCCAGCAGCCCCCAGACAGGTTCGGATGGCTACACCTTC
TRBJ1-2,NA,TRBD1,TRBV6-6,CASSYSGTGGSFGYTF,TGTGCCAGCAGTTACTCCGGGACAGGGGGTTCTTTTGGCTACACCTTC
TRBJ2-7,NA,TRBD1,TRBV6-5,CASNRPWTGRYEQYF,TGTGCCAGCAATAGGCCCTGGACAGGTCGTTACGAGCAGTACTTC
TRBJ2-7,NA,NA,TRBV9,CASSVGGQTYEQYF,TGTGCCAGCAGCGTAGGAGGACAGACCTACGAGCAGTACTTC
TRBJ1-4,few,NA,TRBV19,CASSIDPQGAEKLFF,TGTGCCAGTAGTATAGACCCCCAGGGTGCCGAAAAACTGTTTTTT
TRBJ1-5,NA,NA,TRBV5-1,CASRTGINQPQHF,TGCGCCAGCAGAACAGGTATCAATCAGCCCCAGCATTTT
TRBJ1-3,NA,NA,TRBV27,CASSLGLDPGNTIYF,TGTGCCAGCAGTTTGGGACTGGACCCTGGAAACACCATATATTTT
TRBJ1-3,NA,NA,TRBV7-9,CASSFRSDTIYF,TGTGCCAGCAGCTTCAGAAGTGACACCATATATTTT
TRBJ2-6,once,NA,TRBV30,CAWSVWGEAGANVLTF,TGTGCCTGGAGTGTGTGGGGGGAGGCTGGGGCCAACGTCCTGACTTTC
TRBJ2-7,NA,NA,TRBV2,CASRKGPNPYEQYF,TGTGCCAGCAGGAAGGGGCCCAATCCCTACGAGCAGTACTTC
TRBJ2-7,NA,NA,TRBV5-6,CASSPAAGARGYEQYF,TGTGCCAGCAGCCCGGCGGCCGGGGCCAGGGGTTACGAGCAGTACTTC
TRBJ1-5,few,NA,TRBV11-2,CASSLSGNQPQHF,TGTGCCAGCAGCTTATCAGGGAATCAGCCCCAGCATTTT
TRBJ2-1,NA,NA,TRBV2,CASSEAYLLDYSYNEQFF,TGTGCCAGCAGTGAAGCGTACCTACTAGACTACTCCTACAATGAGCAGTTCTTC
TRBJ1-6,NA,NA,TRBV6-5,CASSYSLRRTNSPLHF,TGTGCCAGCAGTTACTCTTTGAGGAGGACTAATTCACCCCTCCACTTT
TRBJ1-5,NA,TRBD1,TRBV7-9,CASSFSTGANQPQHF,TGTGCCAGCAGCTTTAGTACAGGGGCCAATCAGCCCCAGCATTTT
TRBJ2-2,NA,TRBD2,TRBV3-1/TRBV3-2,CASKRRELAGELFF,TGTGCCAGCAAGAGGCGGGAGTTGGCCGGGGAGCTGTTTTTT
TRBJ2-5,NA,TRBD1,TRBV18,CASSRDRQETQYF,TGTGCCAGCTCTCGGGACAGACAAGAGACCCAGTACTTC
TRBJ2-7,NA,TRBD1,TRBV5-5,CASSAGQGSYEQYF,TGTGCCAGCAGCGCCGGACAGGGTTCCTACGAGCAGTACTTC
TRBJ2-7,NA,TRBD1,TRBV29-1,CSATGGGGEQYF,TGCAGCGCCACAGGGGGTGGGGGAGAGCAGTACTTC
TRBJ1-4,NA,TRBD1,TRBV28,CASSQSTGTGREKLFF,TGTGCCAGCAGTCAATCGACCGGGACAGGGAGGGAAAAACTGTTTTTT
TRBJ2-7,NA,TRBD2,TRBV6-2/TRBV6-3,CASSYEASGREQYF,TGTGCCAGCAGTTACGAAGCCAGCGGGAGAGAGCAGTACTTC
TRBJ2-6,NA,NA,TRBV29-1,CSVEGQGDSGANVLTF,TGCAGCGTTGAAGGGCAGGGCGACTCTGGGGCCAACGTCCTGACTTTC
TRBJ1-1,NA,NA,TRBV11-2,CASSPDPTGNTEAFF,TGTGCCAGCAGCCCCGACCCGACAGGGAACACTGAAGCTTTCTTT